The TCR beta chain described here comes from a study of control samples from healthy donors and cancer patients. The method was immunoSEQ multiplex PCR; TCRdb's version includes in-frame clones alone and lacks a portion of them. The sample lists over 150,000 clones; around 95% were seen once. This clone was detected only a few times. Trimming left V 6 bases short and J 4 bases short, with 12 bases between. The CDR3 spans 14 residues. CDR1 and CDR2 (germline): KGHSH, LQKENI. The sequence was obtained from a man between 35 and 55 years old in good health. The V gene is TRBV18, the J gene TRBJ1-4; D unclear. The source material was blood. The CDR3 here is CASSPLPGNEKLFF. The CDR3 nucleotides are TGTGCCAGCTCCCCTCTCCCGGGTAATGAAAAACTGTTTTTT.